This TCR beta chain was identified during a study of blood T cell repertoires in COVID-19. Study as a whole: The United States, Italy and Spain were the sources of the acute and convalescent COVID-19 samples. The analysed material was cDNA or gDNA that came from T cells, B-cell-depleted T cells, or PBMCs.

Unmatched junction bases numbered 9, after V lost 6 bases and J lost 8 bases. CDR3 size: 15 residues. From germline, CDR1 is SNHLY and CDR2 FYNNEI. Authors' methods: Amplification of reference gene primers provided the estimated nucleated cell counts. Method: immunoSEQ multiplex PCR; TCRdb's copy keeps in-frame clones and lacks some. Clone size and V and J calls were adopted from that table, with D and trimming inferred from the DNA. The sample lists 70,000 to 95,000 clones; around 88% were seen once. The origin of this receptor is a woman older than 75 with acute or convalescent COVID-19. The chain recombines TRBV2 with TRBJ2-1; 11 bases align to TRBD2. Sequenced sample: peripheral blood. The CDR3 bases are TGTGCCAGCAGGCTGGCTAGCGGGAGGACCCATGAGCAGTTCTTC. This gives the protein CASRLASGRTHEQFF.